This T cell receptor (beta chain) was documented in a study of T-cell memory formation after mild COVID-19. Study context: Clusters of TCRs were largely donor specific.

The 5'RACE method, run with constant-segment primers, produced TCR alpha and TCR beta cDNA libraries (carrying sample barcodes and UMIs). One entry per CDR3 protein, called by TCRdb with MiXCR from the 5' RACE reads. The table has around 440,000 distinct CDR3 sequences, 18% seen once. The germline V and J ends were trimmed by 2 bases and 8 bases, with 13 bases remaining between them. The CDR3 sequence is 15 residues long. Looked up from germline, CDR1 is SEHNR and CDR2 is FQNEAQ (reference sequence). The study's findings and limits: Contracting clones from day 15 to 85 showed balanced CD4/CD8; later expanders favored CD4+.

On this clonotype: Its antigen is not identified.

The chain joins TRBV7-9 to TRBJ1-6; D may be TRBD1 (5 bases). The sequenced sample was PBMCs or a T cell subset sorted from them (not recorded which). The sequence derives from an adult woman who had mild COVID-19 (a few samples of this study predate the infection). Cell type and time point are not known. The CDR3 here is CASSLRAGKDSPLHF. As DNA, the CDR3 is TGTGCCAGCAGCTTAAGGGCAGGGAAGGATTCACCCCTCCACTTT.